These T cell receptor beta chains were read from a single sample in a study of blood T cell repertoires in COVID-19. TCRdb's copy holds only in-frame clones and misses some; the assay was immunoSEQ multiplex PCR. The sample includes 200,000 to 300,000 clones, about 90% of them seen just once. Sequenced input: peripheral blood. These receptors were taken from a man in his sixties with acute or convalescent COVID-19. Each CDR3 is given with its conserved first and last residue. D genes are given only for firm matches. Where a row states a size, it is once, few, many or the class of an expanded clone; other rows omit it.

j_call clone_size v_call d_call cdr3_nt cdr3_aa
TRBJ2-7 - TRBV7-2 TRBD2 TGTGCCAGCAGCATCGGACTAGCGGCCAGCTACGAGCAGTACTTC CASSIGLAASYEQYF
TRBJ2-3 - TRBV18 TRBD2 TGTGCCAGCTCATCGGGACTAGCGGGAGGTATATCCACAGATACGCAGTATTTT CASSSGLAGGISTDTQYF
TRBJ2-5 - TRBV28 - TGTGCCAGCACCGAGGGCTTGGGAGGCCAAGAGACCCAGTACTTC CASTEGLGGQETQYF
TRBJ2-1 - TRBV6-1 TRBD2 TGTGCCAGCAGTTTAAGTAGCGGGAGCTACAATGAGCAGTTCTTC CASSLSSGSYNEQFF
TRBJ2-7 - TRBV28 TRBD1 TGTGCCAGCAGATCTAGGACAGGGGGCTACGAGCAGTACTTC CASRSRTGGYEQYF
TRBJ2-1 - TRBV29-1 TRBD1 TGCAGCTGTGGAGGTGGAGGGACAGGGGTGAGTGAGCAGTTCTTC CSCGGGGTGVSEQFF
TRBJ1-5 - TRBV3-1/TRBV3-2 - TGTGCCAGCAGCCAAGACGTCAATCAGCCCCAGCATTTT CASSQDVNQPQHF
TRBJ2-1 - TRBV6-5 TRBD2 TGTGCCAGCAGGGGGACTAGCGGGAGAGCGCAGTTCTTC CASRGTSGRAQFF
TRBJ1-1 - TRBV28 TRBD1 TGTGCCAGCAAGCTACAGGGGGCGCCCACTGAAGCTTTCTTT CASKLQGAPTEAFF
TRBJ2-5 once TRBV6-4 TRBD2 TGTGCCAGCAGTGTGCTAGCGGGAGAGACCCAGTACTTC CASSVLAGETQYF
TRBJ2-7 - TRBV28 - TGTGCCAGCAGTTTAATTCTTCAGGGCTGGCACGAGCAGTACTTC CASSLILQGWHEQYF
TRBJ2-3 - TRBV3-1/TRBV3-2 TRBD2 TGTGCCAGCAGCCGGAGACTAGCGGGAGATCGCACAGATACGCAGTATTTT CASSRRLAGDRTDTQYF
TRBJ2-1 - TRBV6-5 TRBD2 TGTGCCAGCAGTTACGGGACTAGCGGGAAGGAAAAGCAGTTCTTC CASSYGTSGKEKQFF
TRBJ2-1 - TRBV9 TRBD2 TGTGCCAGCAGCGTGGGCGGGAGGGGGCCCGGTGAGCAGTTCTTC CASSVGGRGPGEQFF
TRBJ1-1 - TRBV28 - TGTGCCAGCATCGCCCCGGGGTCCACTGAAGCTTTCTTT CASIAPGSTEAFF
TRBJ1-2 - TRBV18 - TGTGCCAGCTCACCACTCGGCAGGGACAATGGCTACACCTTC CASSPLGRDNGYTF
TRBJ2-1 - TRBV7-9 TRBD1 TGTGCCAGCAGCTTACCCCCGGGACAGGGCCTGTTCTTC CASSLPPGQGLFF
TRBJ2-7 once TRBV2 TRBD1 TGTGCCAGCAGTGACTTTCCGGGACAGGGGAAGTACGAGCAGTACTTC CASSDFPGQGKYEQYF
TRBJ2-4 - TRBV4-1 TRBD1 TGCGCCAGCAGCCAAGGTCAGGGGGAAGCCAAAAACATTCAGTACTTC CASSQGQGEAKNIQYF
TRBJ1-3 - TRBV28 - TGTGCCAGCGGAAACCCGGGACAAGTCGGAAACACCATATATTTT CASGNPGQVGNTIYF
TRBJ2-5 - TRBV3-1/TRBV3-2 - TGTGCCAGCAGCCTACGGGGAGAGACCCAGTACTTC CASSLRGETQYF
TRBJ1-3 - TRBV5-6 - TGTGCCAGCAGCTTGTTAGGGGCCACTTCTGGAAACACCATATATTTT CASSLLGATSGNTIYF
TRBJ2-7 few TRBV4-1 - TGCGCCAGCAGCCGCCCTCAACTAGCCCCGAGGGGCGAGCAGTACTTC CASSRPQLAPRGEQYF
TRBJ1-5 - TRBV9 - TGTGCCAGCAGCAGAGGGGGGGGCGGGAATCAGCCCCAGCATTTT CASSRGGGGNQPQHF
TRBJ1-1 - TRBV6-1 - TGTGCCAGCAGTGAAGGGGAGATTAAAGCTTTCTTT CASSEGEIKAFF
TRBJ2-3 - TRBV3-1/TRBV3-2 TRBD2 TGTGCCAGCAGCCAGATAGGAAAGCGGGAGGCCGATACGCAGTATTTT CASSQIGKREADTQYF
TRBJ1-6 - TRBV6-6 - TGTGCCAGCAGTTCGGGCAGGGCTTCACCCCTCCACTTT CASSSGRASPLHF
TRBJ2-1 - TRBV5-1 TRBD2 TGCGCCAGCAGCTTGGAGGCTAGCGGGAGTGGCGAGCAGTTCTTC CASSLEASGSGEQFF
TRBJ1-4 once TRBV30 - TGTGCCTGGAGTTTCCCCGGTCGGTCTAATGAAAAACTGTTTTTT CAWSFPGRSNEKLFF
TRBJ2-3 - TRBV7-8 - TGTGCCAGCAGCCTTATGGTAGCAATCAGCACAGATACGCAGTATTTT CASSLMVAISTDTQYF
TRBJ1-1 - TRBV5-1 - TGCGCCAGCAGCGAGTCGCCGGGACAAAACACTGAAGCTTTCTTT CASSESPGQNTEAFF
TRBJ2-1 - TRBV10-3 - TGTGCCATCAGTGCGGTTGTCTCCTACAATGAGCAGTTCTTC CAISAVVSYNEQFF
TRBJ1-1 - TRBV5-8 TRBD1 TGTGCCAGCAGCGGACGACAGGGGTTGGACACTGAAGCTTTCTTT CASSGRQGLDTEAFF
TRBJ2-3 - TRBV7-2 - TGTGCCAGCAGCTTAGAGAGAGGAGCAAGCACAGATACGCAGTATTTT CASSLERGASTDTQYF
TRBJ2-1 - TRBV7-6 TRBD2 TGTGCCAGCAGCTTCCTAGCGGGAGCAATCAATGAGCAGTTCTTC CASSFLAGAINEQFF
TRBJ2-7 - TRBV27 TRBD2 TGTGCCAGCAGTTTATTGCCTAGCGGGAGCTCCTACGAGCAGTACTTC CASSLLPSGSSYEQYF
TRBJ2-5 - TRBV7-9 - TGTGCCAGCAGCTTAGCGTCAGTCAGGGAGACCCAGTACTTC CASSLASVRETQYF
TRBJ2-5 - TRBV4-2 - TGTGCCAGCAGCCAAGACCCCATGTCCCAAGAGGGAGAGACCCAGTACTTC CASSQDPMSQEGETQYF
TRBJ1-1 - TRBV7-2 - TGTGCCAGCAGCTCCCTTAGTACCTCAGGGACTGAAGCTTTCTTT CASSSLSTSGTEAFF
TRBJ2-7 - TRBV28 TRBD1 TGTGCCAGCAGACACCCCGGGACAGGGGGTGACGAGCAGTACTTC CASRHPGTGGDEQYF
TRBJ2-7 - TRBV7-9 TRBD2 TGTGCCAGCAACGCCGGTACTAGCGGGAGGGTGTACGAGCAGTACTTC CASNAGTSGRVYEQYF
TRBJ1-4 - TRBV7-2 - TGTGCCAGCAGCTTATATAGGGGCCCTAATGAAAAACTGTTTTTT CASSLYRGPNEKLFF
TRBJ1-2 - TRBV18 - TGTGCCAGCTCACCAGAGGTTTCCAGGGGTTCAGGCTACACCTTC CASSPEVSRGSGYTF
TRBJ2-2 - TRBV30 - TGTGCCTGGAGAGGGATAGCGGCCGACCTAACCGGGGAGCTGTTTTTT CAWRGIAADLTGELFF
TRBJ1-2 - TRBV6-5 - TGTGCCAGCAGTTATCCGGGACACCCAACCTATGGCTACACCTTC CASSYPGHPTYGYTF
TRBJ2-1 once TRBV9 TRBD2 TGTGCCACCTGCACGGGACTAGCGGGAGGGGGCAATGAGCAGTTCTTC CATCTGLAGGGNEQFF
TRBJ1-4 - TRBV27 TRBD1 TGTGCCAGCAGTTTAGCTCGGACAGGGGAAAAACTGTTTTTT CASSLARTGEKLFF